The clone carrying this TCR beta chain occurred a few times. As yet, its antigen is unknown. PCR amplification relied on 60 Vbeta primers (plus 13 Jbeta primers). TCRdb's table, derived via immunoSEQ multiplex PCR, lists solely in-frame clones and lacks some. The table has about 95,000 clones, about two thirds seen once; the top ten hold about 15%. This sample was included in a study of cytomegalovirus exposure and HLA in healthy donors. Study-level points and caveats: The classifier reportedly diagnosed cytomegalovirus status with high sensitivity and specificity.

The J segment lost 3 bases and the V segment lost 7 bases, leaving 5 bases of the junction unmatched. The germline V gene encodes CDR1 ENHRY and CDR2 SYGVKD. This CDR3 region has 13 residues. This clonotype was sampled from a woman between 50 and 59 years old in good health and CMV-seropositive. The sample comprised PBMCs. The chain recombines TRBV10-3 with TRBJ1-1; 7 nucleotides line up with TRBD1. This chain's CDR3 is CAIMTGPDTEAFF. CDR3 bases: TGTGCCATCATGACAGGGCCGGACACTGAAGCTTTCTTT.